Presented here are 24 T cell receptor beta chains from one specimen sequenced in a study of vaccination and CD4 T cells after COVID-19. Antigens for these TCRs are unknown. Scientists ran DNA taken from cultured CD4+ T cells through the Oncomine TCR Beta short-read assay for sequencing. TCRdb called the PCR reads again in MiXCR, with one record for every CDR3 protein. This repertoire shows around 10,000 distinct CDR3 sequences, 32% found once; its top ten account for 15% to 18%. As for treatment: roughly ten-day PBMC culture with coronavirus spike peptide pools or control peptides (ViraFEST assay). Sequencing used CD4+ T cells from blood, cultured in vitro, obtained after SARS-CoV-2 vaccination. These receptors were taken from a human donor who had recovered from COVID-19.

The CDR3 loop reads CATSREGAGYEQYF. The CDR3 DNA reads TGTGCCACCAGCAGAGAGGGGGCAGGATACGAGCAGTACTTC. V usage is TRBV15 and J usage is TRBJ2-7; the D gene is possibly TRBD1 (6 bases). This CDR3 region has 14 residues. Germline lookup yields CDR1 LNHNV and CDR2 YYDKDF (reference sequence). Trimming took 0 bases from V and 4 from J, leaving 10 bases between them. Full variable domain (remainder filled in from reference TRBV15 and TRBJ2-7): DAMVIQNPRYQVTQFGKPVTLSCSQTLNHNVMYWYQQKSSQAPKLLFHYYDKDFNNEADTPDNFQSRRPNTSFCFLDIRSPGLGDTAMYLCATSREGAGYEQYFGPGTRLTVT.

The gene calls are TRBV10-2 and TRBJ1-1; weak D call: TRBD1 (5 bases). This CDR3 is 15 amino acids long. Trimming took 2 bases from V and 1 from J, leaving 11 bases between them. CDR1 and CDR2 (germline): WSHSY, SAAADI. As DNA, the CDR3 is TGCGCCAGCAGTGAGATCGGCAGGGAGAACACTGAAGCTTTCTTT. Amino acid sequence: CASSEIGRENTEAFF.

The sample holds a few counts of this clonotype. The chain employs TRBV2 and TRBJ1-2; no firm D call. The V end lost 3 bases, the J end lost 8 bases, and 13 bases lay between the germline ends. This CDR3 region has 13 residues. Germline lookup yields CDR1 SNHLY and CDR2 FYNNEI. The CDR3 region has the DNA TGTGCCAGCAGTGAGCGGGAGGGTAGGGGCTACACCTTC. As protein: CASSEREGRGYTF. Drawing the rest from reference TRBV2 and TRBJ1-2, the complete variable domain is EPEVTQTPSHQVTQMGQEVILRCVPISNHLYFYWYRQILGQKVEFLVSFYNNEISEKSEIFDDQFSVERPDGSNFTLKIRSTKLEDSAMYFCASSEREGRGYTFGSGTRLTVV.

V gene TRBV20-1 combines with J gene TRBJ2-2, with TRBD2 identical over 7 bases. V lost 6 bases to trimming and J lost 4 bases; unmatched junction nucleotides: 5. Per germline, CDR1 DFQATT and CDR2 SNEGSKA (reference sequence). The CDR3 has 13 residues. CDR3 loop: CSALREGTGELFF. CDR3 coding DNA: TGCAGTGCCCTCAGGGAGGGCACCGGGGAGCTGTTTTTT.

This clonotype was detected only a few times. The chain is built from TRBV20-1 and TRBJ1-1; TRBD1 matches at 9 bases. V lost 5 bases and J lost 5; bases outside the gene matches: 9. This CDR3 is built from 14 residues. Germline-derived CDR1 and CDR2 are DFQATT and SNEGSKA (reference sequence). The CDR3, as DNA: TGCAGTGCTCAAGGACAGGGGCGGTGGACTGAAGCTTTCTTT. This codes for CSAQGQGRWTEAFF.

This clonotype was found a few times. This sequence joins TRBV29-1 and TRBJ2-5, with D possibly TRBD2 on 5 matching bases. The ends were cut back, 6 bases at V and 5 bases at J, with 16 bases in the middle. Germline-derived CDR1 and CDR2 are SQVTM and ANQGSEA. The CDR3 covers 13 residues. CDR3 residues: CSVISWTAETQYF. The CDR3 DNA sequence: TGCAGCGTCATAAGTTGGACTGCTGAGACCCAGTACTTC.

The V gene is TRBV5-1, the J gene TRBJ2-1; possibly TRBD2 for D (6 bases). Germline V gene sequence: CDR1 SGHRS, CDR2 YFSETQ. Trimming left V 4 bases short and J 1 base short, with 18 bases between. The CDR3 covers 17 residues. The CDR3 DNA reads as TGCGCCAGCAGCCAGTATCGTGGGGGACTTTCCTACAATGAGCAGTTCTTC. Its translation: CASSQYRGGLSYNEQFF.

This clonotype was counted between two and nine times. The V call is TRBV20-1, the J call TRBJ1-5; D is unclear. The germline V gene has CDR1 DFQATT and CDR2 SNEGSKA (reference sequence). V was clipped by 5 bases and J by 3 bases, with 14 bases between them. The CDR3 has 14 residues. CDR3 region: CSARGGNPNQPQHF. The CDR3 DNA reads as TGCAGTGCTCGAGGAGGCAACCCCAATCAGCCCCAGCATTTT.

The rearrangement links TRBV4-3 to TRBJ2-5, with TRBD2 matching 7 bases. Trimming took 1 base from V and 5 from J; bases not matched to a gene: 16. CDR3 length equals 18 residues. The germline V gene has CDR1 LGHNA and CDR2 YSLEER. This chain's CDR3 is CASSQVRPAGFGQETQYF. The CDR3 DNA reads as TGCGCCAGCAGCCAAGTGAGACCAGCGGGATTTGGTCAGGAGACCCAGTACTTC.

CDR3 bases: TGTGCCAGCTCACCACCGAGAGGACAGGGGCCAGATACGCAGTATTTT. Translation gives CASSPPRGQGPDTQYF. The rearrangement joins TRBV18 to TRBJ2-3; 9 bases match TRBD1. The CDR3 has 16 residues. Germline-derived CDR1 and CDR2 are KGHSH and LQKENI. Trimming cost V 0 bases and J 4 bases; bases outside gene matches: 5.

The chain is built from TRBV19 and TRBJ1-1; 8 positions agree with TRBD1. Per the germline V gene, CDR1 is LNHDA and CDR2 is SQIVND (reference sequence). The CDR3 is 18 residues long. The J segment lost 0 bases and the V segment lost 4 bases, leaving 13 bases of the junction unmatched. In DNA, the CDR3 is TGTGCCAGTAGTACGATAACTATGGACAGGGCCTTGAACACTGAAGCTTTCTTT. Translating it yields CASSTITMDRALNTEAFF.

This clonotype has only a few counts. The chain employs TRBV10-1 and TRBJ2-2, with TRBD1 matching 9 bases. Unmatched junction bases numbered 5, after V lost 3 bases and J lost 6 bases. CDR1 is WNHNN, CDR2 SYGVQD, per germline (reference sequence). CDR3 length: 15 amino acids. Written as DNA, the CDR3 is TGCGCCAGCAGTGATCGGACAGGGGATCCCGGGGAGCTGTTTTTT. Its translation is CASSDRTGDPGELFF.

DNA for the CDR3: TGTGCCAGCAGACGGGGTCCTCCCAATACGCAGTATTTT. Translation gives CASRRGPPNTQYF. The chain employs TRBV2 and TRBJ2-3; maybe TRBD2 (5 bases). V was cut by 6 bases and J by 7 bases, with 14 bases left in between. Germline CDR1 and CDR2: SNHLY and FYNNEI. The CDR3 extends over 13 amino acids.

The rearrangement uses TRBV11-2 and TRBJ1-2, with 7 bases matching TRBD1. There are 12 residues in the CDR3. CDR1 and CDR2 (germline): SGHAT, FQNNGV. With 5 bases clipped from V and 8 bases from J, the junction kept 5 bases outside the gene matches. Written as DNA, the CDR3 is TGTGCCAGCAGCCTCTCACAGGGGGGCTACACCTTC. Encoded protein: CASSLSQGGYTF.

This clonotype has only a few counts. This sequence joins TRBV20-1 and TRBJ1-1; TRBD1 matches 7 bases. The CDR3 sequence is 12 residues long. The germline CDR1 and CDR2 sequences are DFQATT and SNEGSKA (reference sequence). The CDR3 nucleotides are TGCAGCCCATTGACAGGGAGGACTGAAGCTTTCTTT. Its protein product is CSPLTGRTEAFF.

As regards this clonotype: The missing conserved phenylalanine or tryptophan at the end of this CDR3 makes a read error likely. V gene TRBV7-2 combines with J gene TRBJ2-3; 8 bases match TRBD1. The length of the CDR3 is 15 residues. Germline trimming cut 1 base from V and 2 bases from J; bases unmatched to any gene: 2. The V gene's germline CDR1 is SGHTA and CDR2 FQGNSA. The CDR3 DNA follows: TGTGCCAGCAGCTTAGTGGGACAGGCCACAGATACGCAGTATCTT. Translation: CASSLVGQATDTQYL.

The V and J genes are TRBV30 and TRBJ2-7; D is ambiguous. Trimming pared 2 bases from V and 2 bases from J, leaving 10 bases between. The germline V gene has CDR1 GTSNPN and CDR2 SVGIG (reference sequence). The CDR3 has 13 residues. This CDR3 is CAWSQPVPYEQYF. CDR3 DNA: TGTGCCTGGAGTCAACCCGTACCCTACGAGCAGTACTTC.

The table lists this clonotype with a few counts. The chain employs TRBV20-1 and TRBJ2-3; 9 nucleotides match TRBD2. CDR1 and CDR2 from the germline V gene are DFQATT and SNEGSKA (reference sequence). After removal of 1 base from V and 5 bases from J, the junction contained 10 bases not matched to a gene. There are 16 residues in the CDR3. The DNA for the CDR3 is TGCAGTGCTAGAGGGAGGGGCGGGAGGGCCGGAGATACGCAGTATTTT. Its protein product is CSARGRGGRAGDTQYF.

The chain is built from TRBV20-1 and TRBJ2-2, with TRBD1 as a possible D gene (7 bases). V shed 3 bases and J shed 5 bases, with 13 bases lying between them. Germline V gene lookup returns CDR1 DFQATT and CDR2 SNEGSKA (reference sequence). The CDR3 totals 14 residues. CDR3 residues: CSARGAGGTGELFF. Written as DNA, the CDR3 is TGCAGTGCTAGGGGAGCAGGGGGGACCGGGGAGCTGTTTTTT.

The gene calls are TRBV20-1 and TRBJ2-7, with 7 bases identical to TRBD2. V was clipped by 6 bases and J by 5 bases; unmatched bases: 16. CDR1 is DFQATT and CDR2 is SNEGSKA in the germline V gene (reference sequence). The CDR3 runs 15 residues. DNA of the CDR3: TGCAGTGCGCCACCCCGGGGGGTGGGTTTGGACGAGCAGTACTTC. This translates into CSAPPRGVGLDEQYF.

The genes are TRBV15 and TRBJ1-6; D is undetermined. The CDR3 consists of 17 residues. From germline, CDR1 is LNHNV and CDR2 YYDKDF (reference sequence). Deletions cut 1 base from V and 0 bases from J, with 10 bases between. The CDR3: CATSRGLGSSYNSPLHF. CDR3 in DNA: TGTGCCACCAGCAGAGGGTTAGGGAGCTCCTATAATTCACCCCTCCACTTT.

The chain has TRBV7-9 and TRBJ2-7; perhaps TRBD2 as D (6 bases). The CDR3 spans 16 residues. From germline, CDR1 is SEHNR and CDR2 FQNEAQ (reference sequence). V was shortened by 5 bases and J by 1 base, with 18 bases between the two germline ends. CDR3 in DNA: TGTGCCAGCAGCCCGCCGGGACTCTTGATTTCCTACGAGCAGTACTTC. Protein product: CASSPPGLLISYEQYF.

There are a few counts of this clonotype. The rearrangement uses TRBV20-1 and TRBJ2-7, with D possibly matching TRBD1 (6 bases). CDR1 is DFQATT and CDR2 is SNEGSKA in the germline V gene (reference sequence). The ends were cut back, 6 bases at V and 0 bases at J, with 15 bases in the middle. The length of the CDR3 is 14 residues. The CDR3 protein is CSAQRGSSSYEQYF. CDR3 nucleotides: TGCAGTGCCCAAAGGGGGTCTAGCTCCTACGAGCAGTACTTC.

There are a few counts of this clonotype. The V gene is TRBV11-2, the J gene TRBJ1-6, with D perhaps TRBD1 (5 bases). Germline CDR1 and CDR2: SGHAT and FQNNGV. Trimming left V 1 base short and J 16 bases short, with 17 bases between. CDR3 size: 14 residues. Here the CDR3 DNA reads TGTGCCAGCAGCTTAGTAGACCAGGGCACCCGTCTCCACTTT. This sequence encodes CASSLVDQGTRLHF.